The clone carrying this TCR beta chain has only a few counts. This sample stems from a study of cytomegalovirus exposure and HLA in healthy donors. Primers included in the PCR were 60 Vbeta and 13 Jbeta primers. Profiling relied on immunoSEQ multiplex PCR, and the TCRdb table lists in-frame clones only, not all of them. The sample lists 45,000 to 60,000 clones; approximately 65% were seen once. This receptor was identified in a man in his thirties or forties in good health and CMV-seronegative. Sequencing used PBMCs.

This CDR3 reads CASRLTGYSNEKLFF. CDR3 bases: TGTGCCAGCAGGCTAACGGGGTACTCCAATGAAAAACTGTTTTTT. The chain couples TRBV6-5 to TRBJ1-4; D uncertain. The CDR3 has 15 amino acids. Per germline, CDR1 MNHEY and CDR2 SVGAGI. V lost 6 bases, J lost 5 bases, and 16 bases lay in between.